A selection of T cell receptor beta chains follows, all from one sample in a study of blood T cell repertoires in COVID-19. The protocol was immunoSEQ multiplex PCR, while the TCRdb copy is restricted to in-frame clones and leaves out a portion. In the table there are 150,000 to 200,000 clones, more than 75% of which are singletons. The specimen was PBMCs or T cells enriched from blood (not recorded which). Every receptor here comes from a woman between 45 and 60 years old with acute COVID-19. The CDR3 runs from the conserved cysteine through the conserved F or W. Each record gives: V gene, clone size, J gene, D gene, CDR3 DNA, CDR3 protein. A D gene is named only where the DNA matches it firmly. A clone size is listed for some rows: how often the clone was seen (once, few, many), or a class if it is expanded.

TRBV7-2	-	TRBJ2-5	-	TGTGCCAGCAGCTTAGTAACCACAGGAGCCGGAGGGCAGGAGACCCAGTACTTC	CASSLVTTGAGGQETQYF
TRBV5-1	-	TRBJ2-5	TRBD1	TGCGCCAGCAGCAGTGGACAGGGGGCGAGGGAGACCCAGTACTTC	CASSSGQGARETQYF
TRBV6-5	-	TRBJ1-2	-	TGTGCCAGCAGTTCCAGGACACCCCACTATGGCTACACCTTC	CASSSRTPHYGYTF
TRBV5-4	-	TRBJ1-2	TRBD1	TGTGCCAGCAGCTTAACAGGGGTGGGAGGCTACACCTTC	CASSLTGVGGYTF
TRBV10-3	-	TRBJ2-5	TRBD2	TGTGCCATCAGCCACGGGACTAGCGGGGGGCCTGGGCTCCTCCAAGAGACCCAGTACTTC	CAISHGTSGGPGLLQETQYF
TRBV5-1	-	TRBJ2-2	-	TGCGCCGCACGTCAGGAAGCTAGCCCCGGCGGGGAGCTGTTTTTT	CAARQEASPGGELFF
TRBV6-5	-	TRBJ2-5	TRBD2	TGTGCCTCTGGACTAGCGCGAGAGACCCAGTACTTC	CASGLARETQYF
TRBV7-2	-	TRBJ2-5	TRBD2	TGTGCCAGCAGCTTACTAGCGGGGGAGATCCAGTACTTC	CASSLLAGEIQYF
TRBV9	-	TRBJ2-5	-	TGTGCCAGCGGGGAGAGAGGGTCCCTCCTACAAGAGACCCAGTACTTC	CASGERGSLLQETQYF
TRBV6-2/TRBV6-3	-	TRBJ2-3	-	TGTGCCAGCAGTTACTCCCCCGAGTTAGCGGTCCGGGATACGCAGTATTTT	CASSYSPELAVRDTQYF
TRBV7-9	-	TRBJ2-3	-	TGTGCCAGCAGCCGAGTACAGGTTAGCACAGATACGCAGTATTTT	CASSRVQVSTDTQYF
TRBV29-1	-	TRBJ1-2	-	TGCAGCGTTGAGGCATCCCTCCACTATGGCTACACCTTC	CSVEASLHYGYTF
TRBV4-2	-	TRBJ1-2	-	TGTGCCAGCAGCCAAATTGACACCGCGAACGGCTACACCTTC	CASSQIDTANGYTF
TRBV5-1	-	TRBJ1-6	TRBD1	TGCGCCTCCCAGACGGGACAGGGGTATAATTCACCCCTCCACTTT	CASQTGQGYNSPLHF
TRBV28	-	TRBJ1-1	-	TGTGCCAGCTACTCCGGGTCATCACATATGGGCACTGAAGCTTTCTTT	CASYSGSSHMGTEAFF
TRBV25-1	-	TRBJ1-2	-	TGTGCCGGCAGTGCGGGGGGCGCGAATGGCTACACCTTC	CAGSAGGANGYTF
TRBV19	once	TRBJ1-3	-	TGTGCCAGTAAGGGGCCATGGGTGGAAAGTATTATGTTT	CASKGPWVESIMF
TRBV4-3	few	TRBJ1-1	TRBD1	TGCGCCAGCAGCCTATTCGACAGGGCGGACACTGAAGCTTTCTTT	CASSLFDRADTEAFF
TRBV11-2	-	TRBJ1-2	-	TGTGCCAGCAGCTCCGTAGGGGGGGCCTATGGCTACACCTTC	CASSSVGGAYGYTF
TRBV27	-	TRBJ2-1	-	TGTGCCAGCAGTTACGTAGCGGATCGCAATGAGCAGTTCTTC	CASSYVADRNEQFF
TRBV20-1	-	TRBJ1-2	TRBD1	TGCAGTGCTAGTTGGGAGGGACAGGGGTATGGCTACACCTTC	CSASWEGQGYGYTF
TRBV28	-	TRBJ1-3	TRBD1	TGTGCCAGCAGTTTTGGGTCAGGCAGGGGGATCGCTGGAAACACCATATATTTT	CASSFGSGRGIAGNTIYF
TRBV7-9	-	TRBJ1-4	-	TGTGCCAGCAGCCCTGGAGGGCGCGAAAAACTGTTTTTT	CASSPGGREKLFF
TRBV2	few	TRBJ2-1	-	TGTGCCAGCAGTCCCCTTAGAAGTGAGCAGTTCTTC	CASSPLRSEQFF
TRBV18	-	TRBJ1-6	-	TGTGCCAGCTCCCAGGACAGAAACAATTCACCCCTCCACTTT	CASSQDRNNSPLHF
TRBV6-5	-	TRBJ2-1	TRBD2	TGTGCCAGCATCCCCCTAGCGGGGGGGCGTAATGAGCAGTTCTTC	CASIPLAGGRNEQFF
TRBV7-9	few	TRBJ1-3	-	TGTGCCAGCAGCCAAACAGTTTTCTCTGGAAACACCATATATTTT	CASSQTVFSGNTIYF
TRBV14	-	TRBJ2-5	TRBD1	TGTGCCAGCAGCCAAAACAGGGGACAAGAGACCCAGTACTTC	CASSQNRGQETQYF
TRBV18	few	TRBJ2-1	TRBD1	TGTGCCAGCTCACCAGCTTCGGGACAGGGTCTGAACAATGAGCAGTTCTTC	CASSPASGQGLNNEQFF
TRBV11-2	-	TRBJ1-2	-	TGTGCCAGCAGCTTCAACACGGGTGCCTATGGCTACACCTTC	CASSFNTGAYGYTF
TRBV6-4	-	TRBJ2-1	-	TGTGCCAGCAGTATACAGGCCTTGGGCTACAATGAGCAGTTCTTC	CASSIQALGYNEQFF
TRBV7-2	-	TRBJ1-2	TRBD1	TGTGCCAGCAGCCCCAACTACAGGGGGCAGGGTGGCTACACCTTC	CASSPNYRGQGGYTF
TRBV6-5	-	TRBJ1-2	-	TGTGCCAGCAGGCCTGCAAGGGAGCCTAACTATGGCTACACCTTC	CASRPAREPNYGYTF
TRBV19	-	TRBJ2-3	-	TGTGCCAGTAGTAGCAGGGTAAACACAGATACGCAGTATTTT	CASSSRVNTDTQYF
TRBV27	-	TRBJ1-1	TRBD1	TGTGCCAGCAGTTTATTGGGGACAGACCTTAACACTGAAGCTTTCTTT	CASSLLGTDLNTEAFF
TRBV7-9	few	TRBJ1-4	-	TGTGCCAGCAGCCCCGGGGGTAATGAAAAACTGTTTTTT	CASSPGGNEKLFF
TRBV5-1	-	TRBJ2-5	TRBD2	TGCGCCAGCAGCTTGGGCCTAGCGGGGGGGCTGAAAGAGACCCAGTACTTC	CASSLGLAGGLKETQYF
TRBV28	-	TRBJ2-1	-	TGTGCCAGCAATTCACGGGGTAGCCCCTACAATGAGCAGTTCTTC	CASNSRGSPYNEQFF